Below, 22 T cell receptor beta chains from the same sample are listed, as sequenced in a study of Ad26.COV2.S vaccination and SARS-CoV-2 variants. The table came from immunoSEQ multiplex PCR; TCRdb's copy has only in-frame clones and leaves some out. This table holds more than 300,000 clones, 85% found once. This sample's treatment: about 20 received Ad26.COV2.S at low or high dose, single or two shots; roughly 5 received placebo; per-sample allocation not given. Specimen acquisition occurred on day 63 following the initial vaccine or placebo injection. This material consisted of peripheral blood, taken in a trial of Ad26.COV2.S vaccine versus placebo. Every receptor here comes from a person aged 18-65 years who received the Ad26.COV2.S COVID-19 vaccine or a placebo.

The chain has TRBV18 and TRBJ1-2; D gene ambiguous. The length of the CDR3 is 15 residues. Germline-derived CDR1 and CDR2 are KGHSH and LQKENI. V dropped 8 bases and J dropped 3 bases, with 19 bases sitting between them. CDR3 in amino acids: CASRKGVQTHYGYTF. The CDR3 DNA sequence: TGTGCCAGCCGCAAAGGCGTACAGACCCACTATGGCTACACCTTC.

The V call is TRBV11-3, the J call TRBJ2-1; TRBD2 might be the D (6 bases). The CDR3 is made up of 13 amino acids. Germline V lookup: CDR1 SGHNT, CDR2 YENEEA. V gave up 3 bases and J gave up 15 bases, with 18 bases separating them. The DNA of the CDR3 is TGTGCCAGCAGCTTTTCCGCCCGGGGGAATCTGTTCTTC. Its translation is CASSFSARGNLFF.

The DNA of the CDR3 is TGTGCCAGTAGTTCCTACCGGGACAGGGGGACAGATACGCAGTATTTT. Translated, it gives CASSSYRDRGTDTQYF. V and J are TRBV19 and TRBJ2-3, with 11 bases that match TRBD1. The germline CDR1 and CDR2 sequences are LNHDA and SQIVND (reference sequence). This CDR3 is 16 amino acids long. With V trimmed by 5 bases and J by 3 bases, 7 bases remained unmatched. Using reference TRBV19 and TRBJ2-3 for the parts outside the CDR3, the full variable domain is DGGITQSPKYLFRKEGQNVTLSCEQNLNHDAMYWYRQDPGQGLRLIYYSQIVNDFQKGDIAEGYSVSREKKESFPLTVTSAQKNPTAFYLCASSSYRDRGTDTQYFGPGTRLTVL.

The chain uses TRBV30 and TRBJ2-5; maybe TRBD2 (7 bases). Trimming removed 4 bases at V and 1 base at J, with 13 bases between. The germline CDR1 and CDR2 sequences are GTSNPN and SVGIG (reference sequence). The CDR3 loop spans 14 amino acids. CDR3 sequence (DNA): TGTGCCTGGAATCGAGGGGGGGCCCAAGAGACCCAGTACTTC. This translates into CAWNRGGAQETQYF.

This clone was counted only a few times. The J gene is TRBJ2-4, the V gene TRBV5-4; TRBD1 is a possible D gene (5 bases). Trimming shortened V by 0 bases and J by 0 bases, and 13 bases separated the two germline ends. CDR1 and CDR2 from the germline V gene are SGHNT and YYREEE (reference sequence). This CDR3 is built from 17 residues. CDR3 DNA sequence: TGTGCCAGCAGCTTGGGCAGGGCCCTACTAGCCAAAAACATTCAGTACTTC. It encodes CASSLGRALLAKNIQYF. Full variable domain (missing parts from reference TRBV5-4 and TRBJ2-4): ETGVTQSPTHLIKTRGQQVTLRCSSQSGHNTVSWYQQALGQGPQFIFQYYREEENGRGNFPPRFSGLQFPNYSSELNVNALELDDSALYLCASSLGRALLAKNIQYFGAGTRLSVL.

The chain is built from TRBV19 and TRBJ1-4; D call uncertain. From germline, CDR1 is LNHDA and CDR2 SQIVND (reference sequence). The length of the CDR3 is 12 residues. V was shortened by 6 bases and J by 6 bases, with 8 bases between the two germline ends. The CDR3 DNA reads TGTGCCAGTAGCCCAAGATATGAAAAACTGTTTTTT. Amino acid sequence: CASSPRYEKLFF.

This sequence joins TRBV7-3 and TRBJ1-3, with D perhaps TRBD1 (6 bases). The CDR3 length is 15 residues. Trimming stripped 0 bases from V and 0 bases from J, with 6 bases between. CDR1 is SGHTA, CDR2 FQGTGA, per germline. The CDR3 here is CASSLTTGSGNTIYF. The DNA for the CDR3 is TGTGCCAGCAGCTTAACGACAGGCTCTGGAAACACCATATATTTT.

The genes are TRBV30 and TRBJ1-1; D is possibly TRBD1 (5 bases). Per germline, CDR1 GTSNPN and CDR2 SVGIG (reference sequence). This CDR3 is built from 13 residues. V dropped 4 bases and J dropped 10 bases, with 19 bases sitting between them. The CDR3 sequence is CAWNDSPTEGAFF. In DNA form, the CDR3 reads TGTGCCTGGAATGACAGCCCCACTGAAGGAGCTTTCTTT.

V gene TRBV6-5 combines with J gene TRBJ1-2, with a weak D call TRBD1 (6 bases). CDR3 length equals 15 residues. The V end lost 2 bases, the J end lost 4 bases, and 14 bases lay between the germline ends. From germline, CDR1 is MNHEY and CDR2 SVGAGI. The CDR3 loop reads CASSYLRDNIYGYTF. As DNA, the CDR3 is TGTGCCAGCAGTTACCTCCGGGACAATATCTATGGCTACACCTTC.

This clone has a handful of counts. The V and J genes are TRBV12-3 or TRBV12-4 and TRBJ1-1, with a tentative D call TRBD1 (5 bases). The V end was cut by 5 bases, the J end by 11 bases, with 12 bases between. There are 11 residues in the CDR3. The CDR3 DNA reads TGTGCCAGCAGTACCCAGGGAGGGGCTTTCTTT. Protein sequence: CASSTQGGAFF.

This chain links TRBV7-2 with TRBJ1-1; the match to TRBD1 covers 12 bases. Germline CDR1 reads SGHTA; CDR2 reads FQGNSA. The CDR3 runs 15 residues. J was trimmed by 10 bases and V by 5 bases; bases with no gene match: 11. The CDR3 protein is CASSAGTGGNGRAFF. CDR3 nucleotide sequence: TGTGCCAGCAGCGCGGGGACAGGGGGCAACGGGAGAGCTTTCTTT.

The CDR3 nucleotides read TGTGCCAGCACAATTAATGGGTTGGGAGGAGATACGCAGTATTTT. Protein product: CASTINGLGGDTQYF. The chain has TRBV7-2 and TRBJ2-3, with D possibly being TRBD2 (6 bases). V was trimmed by 7 bases and J by 5 bases, leaving 19 bases between them. Germline CDR1 is SGHTA and CDR2 is FQGNSA. This CDR3 has 15 residues.

Here the CDR3 reads CASSQVWGLADNSYEQYF. DNA for the CDR3: TGCGCCAGCAGTCAAGTTTGGGGACTAGCGGACAACTCCTACGAGCAGTACTTC. V gene TRBV23-1 combines with J gene TRBJ2-7; 11 bases are shared with TRBD2. TRBV23-1 is an open reading frame whose function is uncertain. V lost 2 bases and J lost 0; bases outside the gene matches: 9. The CDR3 extends over 18 amino acids.

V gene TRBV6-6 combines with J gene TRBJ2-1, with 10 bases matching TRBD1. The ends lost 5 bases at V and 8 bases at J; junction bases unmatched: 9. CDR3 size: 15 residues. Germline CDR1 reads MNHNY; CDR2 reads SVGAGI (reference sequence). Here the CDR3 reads CASSRTAGQGYEQFF. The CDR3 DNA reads TGTGCCAGCAGTAGAACGGCGGGACAGGGGTATGAGCAGTTCTTC.

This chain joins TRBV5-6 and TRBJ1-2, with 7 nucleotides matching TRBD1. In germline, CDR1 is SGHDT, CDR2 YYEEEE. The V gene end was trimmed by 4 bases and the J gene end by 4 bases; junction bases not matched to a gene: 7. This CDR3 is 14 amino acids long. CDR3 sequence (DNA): TGTGCCAGCAGCCCAGGGGGGGCCTTCTATGGCTACACCTTC. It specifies CASSPGGAFYGYTF.

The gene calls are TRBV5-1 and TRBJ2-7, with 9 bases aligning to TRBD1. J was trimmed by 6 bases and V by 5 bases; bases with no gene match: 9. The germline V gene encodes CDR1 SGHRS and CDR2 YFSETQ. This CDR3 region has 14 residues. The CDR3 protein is CASSPVGQGFEQYF. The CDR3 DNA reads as TGCGCCAGCAGTCCGGTGGGACAGGGATTCGAGCAGTACTTC.

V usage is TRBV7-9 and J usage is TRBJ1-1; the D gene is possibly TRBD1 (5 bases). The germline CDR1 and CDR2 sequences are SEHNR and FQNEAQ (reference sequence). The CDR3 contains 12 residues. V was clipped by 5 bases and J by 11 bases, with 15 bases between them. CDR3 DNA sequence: TGTGCCAGCAGCGTAGGGGACCGAGGGGCTTTCTTT. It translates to CASSVGDRGAFF.

The CDR3 is CASSTNTDNEQFF. The DNA for the CDR3 is TGCGCCAGCAGCACCAACACTGACAATGAGCAGTTCTTC. This chain uses TRBV5-1 with TRBJ2-1, with D uncertain. Germline V gene data show CDR1 as SGHRS and CDR2 as YFSETQ. V lost 4 bases, J lost 5 bases, and 10 bases lay in between. The CDR3 spans 13 residues.

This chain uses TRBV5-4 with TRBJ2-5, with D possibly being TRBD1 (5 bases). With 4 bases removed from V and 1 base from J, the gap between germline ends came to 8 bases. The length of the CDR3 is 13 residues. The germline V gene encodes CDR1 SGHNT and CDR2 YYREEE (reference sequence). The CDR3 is CASSQGSQETQYF. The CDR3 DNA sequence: TGTGCCAGCAGCCAGGGATCCCAAGAGACCCAGTACTTC.

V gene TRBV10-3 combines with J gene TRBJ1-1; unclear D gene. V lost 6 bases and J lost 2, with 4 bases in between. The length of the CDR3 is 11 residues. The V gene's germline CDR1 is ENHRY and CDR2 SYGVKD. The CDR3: CAIRDNTEAFF. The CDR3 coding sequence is TGTGCCATCAGGGATAACACTGAAGCTTTCTTT.

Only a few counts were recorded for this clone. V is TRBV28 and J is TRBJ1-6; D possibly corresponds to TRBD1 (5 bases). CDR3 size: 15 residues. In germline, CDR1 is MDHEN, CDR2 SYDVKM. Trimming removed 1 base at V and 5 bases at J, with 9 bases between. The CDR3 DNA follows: TGTGCCAGCAGTTTATTCCCAGGGAATAATTCACCCCTCCACTTT. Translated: CASSLFPGNNSPLHF. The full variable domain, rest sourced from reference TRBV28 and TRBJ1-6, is DVKVTQSSRYLVKRTGEKVFLECVQDMDHENMFWYRQDPGLGLRLIYFSYDVKMKEKGDIPEGYSVSREKKERFSLILESASTNQTSMYLCASSLFPGNNSPLHFGNGTRLTVT.

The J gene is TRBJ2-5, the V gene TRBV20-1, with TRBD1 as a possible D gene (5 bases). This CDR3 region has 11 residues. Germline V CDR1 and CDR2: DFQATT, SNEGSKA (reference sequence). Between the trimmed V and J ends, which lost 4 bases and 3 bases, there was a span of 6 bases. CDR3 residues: CSATGKETQYF. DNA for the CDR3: TGCAGTGCTACAGGGAAAGAGACCCAGTACTTC.